Presented here are 21 T cell receptor beta chains from one specimen sequenced in a study of T cells expressing NK-cell markers. TCRdb reworked the 5' RACE reads into one entry per CDR3 protein, no DNA. Recorded here are about 390,000 distinct CDR3 sequences; the top ten clones represent roughly a tenth. Sequencing was carried out using blood T cells: a sorted CD56 or NKG2C T cell subset, CD4+ or CD8+ T cells, or bulk PBMC T cells (not recorded which). These receptor sequences come from a woman aged 50 to 65 in good health.

The chain uses TRBV20-1 and TRBJ2-7; TCRdb names TRBD1, which stays unverified in the absence of DNA. Per germline, CDR1 DFQATT and CDR2 SNEGSKA (reference sequence). The CDR3 length is 14 residues. The CDR3 loop is CSAYTGTLSYEQYF.

The chain uses TRBV27 and TRBJ2-1. The CDR3 is made up of 13 amino acids. The germline CDR1 and CDR2 sequences are MNHEY and SMNVEV (reference sequence). The CDR3: CASSLWENNEQFF.

V usage is TRBV7-2 and J usage is TRBJ2-1; TCRdb names TRBD1, which stays unverified in the absence of DNA. Germline CDR1 reads SGHTA; CDR2 reads FQGNSA. The CDR3 has 15 amino acids. CDR3 amino acids: CASSFDSTSGNEQFF.

This rearrangement joins TRBV3-1 to TRBJ2-6; without DNA, the TCRdb call of TRBD2 cannot be checked. The CDR3 runs to 16 residues. Per germline, CDR1 LGHDT and CDR2 YNNKEL (reference sequence). CDR3 residues: CASSQDRRAMANVLTF.

The J gene is TRBJ1-4, the V gene TRBV6-4; the D call of TRBD1 rests on TCRdb alone, since no DNA is present to check it. The CDR3 spans 16 residues. Per the germline V gene, CDR1 is MRHNA and CDR2 is SNTAGT. The CDR3 spells CASSRGGGTENEKLFF.

The gene calls are TRBV5-6 and TRBJ2-5; the TCRdb call, TRBD1, lacks DNA for checking. Germline-derived CDR1 and CDR2 are SGHDT and YYEEEE. This CDR3 has 16 amino acids. This CDR3 reads CASSTRQGSFQETQYF.

The gene calls are TRBV2 and TRBJ2-3; TCRdb names TRBD1, which stays unverified in the absence of DNA. CDR1 and CDR2 (germline): SNHLY, FYNNEI. CDR3 size: 13 residues. The CDR3 protein is CARQTGTPGTQYF.

V is TRBV14 and J is TRBJ1-2. Germline loops: CDR1 SGHDN, CDR2 FVKESK. There are 13 residues in the CDR3. CDR3 protein: CASSQERRPGYTF.

V and J are TRBV12-5 and TRBJ2-3. The germline gives CDR1 LGHNT, CDR2 FRNRAP. This CDR3 comprises 14 residues. This CDR3 is CASGLVWSTDTQYF. The full variable domain, completed using reference TRBV12-5 and TRBJ2-3, is DARVTQTPRHKVTEMGQEVTMRCQPILGHNTVFWYRQTMMQGLELLAYFRNRAPLDDSGMPKDRFSAEMPDATLATLKIQPSEPRDSAVYFCASGLVWSTDTQYFGPGTRLTVL.

The rearrangement links TRBV18 to TRBJ1-2. This CDR3 region has 15 residues. Germline V gene sequence: CDR1 KGHSH, CDR2 LQKENI. CDR3 in amino acids: CASSPGTATLYGYTF.

The V call is TRBV5-1, the J call TRBJ2-3; no DNA is available, so the TRBD1 call from TCRdb remains unchecked. The CDR3 length is 14 residues. Germline lookup yields CDR1 SGHRS and CDR2 YFSETQ. The CDR3 here is CASSVQGYTDTQYF.

The chain combines TRBV18 with TRBJ2-5; TCRdb returns TRBD2, unconfirmable since there is no DNA. CDR1 and CDR2 from the germline V gene are KGHSH and LQKENI. CDR3 length: 15 residues. The chain's CDR3 is CASSTFTSGIETQYF.

The chain carries TRBV5-6 and TRBJ2-1; TCRdb names TRBD2, which stays unverified in the absence of DNA. CDR3 length: 16 residues. CDR1 SGHDT and CDR2 YYEEEE come from the germline V gene. The CDR3 here is CASSGMARQPYNEQFF.

The rearrangement uses TRBV15 and TRBJ2-5; the TCRdb call, TRBD1, lacks DNA for checking. The CDR3 contains 15 residues. Germline V gene data show CDR1 as LNHNV and CDR2 as YYDKDF (reference sequence). CDR3 protein: CATSRLTGIQETQYF.

The J gene is TRBJ2-1, the V gene TRBV12-3 or TRBV12-4; TCRdb selects TRBD2, and the lack of DNA leaves this call unchecked. The CDR3 sequence is 13 residues long. CDR3 residues: CASTELDLDEQFF.

This sequence joins TRBV7-9 and TRBJ2-1. The germline V gene encodes CDR1 SEHNR and CDR2 FQNEAQ (reference sequence). The CDR3 totals 12 residues. The CDR3: CASSFEVNEQFF.

The gene calls are TRBV19 and TRBJ1-1. The CDR3 covers 13 residues. Germline assignment: CDR1 LNHDA and CDR2 SQIVND (reference sequence). The CDR3: CASRSNFGTEAFF.

The gene calls are TRBV5-1 and TRBJ2-1; TCRdb outputs TRBD2, but without DNA this stays unchecked. The CDR3 consists of 15 residues. CDR1 and CDR2 (germline): SGHRS, YFSETQ. The CDR3 here is CASSQRDSRRAEQFF.

V is TRBV6-5 and J is TRBJ2-7; without DNA, the TCRdb call of TRBD2 cannot be checked. This CDR3 has 13 residues. The germline V gene encodes CDR1 MNHEY and CDR2 SVGAGI. CDR3 loop: CATLAGAGYEQYF.

The chain has TRBV2 and TRBJ2-7; TCRdb names TRBD2, which stays unverified in the absence of DNA. This CDR3 is 13 amino acids long. CDR1 is SNHLY, CDR2 FYNNEI, per germline. The CDR3 spells CASSIQRVYEQYF. Supplemented by reference TRBV2 and TRBJ2-7, the full variable domain reads EPEVTQTPSHQVTQMGQEVILRCVPISNHLYFYWYRQILGQKVEFLVSFYNNEISEKSEIFDDQFSVERPDGSNFTLKIRSTKLEDSAMYFCASSIQRVYEQYFGPGTRLTVT.

This chain connects TRBV7-2 to TRBJ2-3; the TCRdb D gene call, TRBD1, has no DNA to confirm it. Germline V lookup: CDR1 SGHTA, CDR2 FQGNSA. The CDR3 length is 17 residues. The CDR3 sequence: CASSLGRGRELTDTQFF.